One sample yielded the 2 T cell receptor beta chains listed below, sequenced in a study of shared clonotypes between healthy human individuals. Positive CCR7 selection of CD45RO-negative cells yielded the naive CD8 cells, and terminally differentiated effector memory CD45RA+ cells were excluded. TCRdb's copy holds only in-frame clones and misses some; the assay was immunoSEQ multiplex PCR. The sample shows approximately 1.9 million clones, just over 90% of them seen only once. Material for sequencing was naive CD8+ T cells from PBMCs. These receptors originate from a man aged 18-30 years in good health. Some clones in this sample may be carry-over from other donors' samples.

This chain links TRBV4-3 with TRBJ2-7; the D gene is possibly TRBD1 (5 bases). Trimming took off 4 bases at V and 1 base at J, with 11 bases between the two ends. Germline V gives CDR1 LGHNA, CDR2 YSLEER. The length of the CDR3 is 14 residues. The CDR3 nucleotides read TGCGCCAGCAGCCCTCAGGGTTGGTCCTACGAGCAGTACTTC. It translates to CASSPQGWSYEQYF.

J is TRBJ2-7 and V is TRBV19, with a tentative D call TRBD1 (6 bases). Germline V gives CDR1 LNHDA, CDR2 SQIVND (reference sequence). Trimming pared 6 bases from V and 2 bases from J, leaving 20 bases between. This CDR3 has 16 amino acids. CDR3: CASSTRGSVGTYEQYF. The CDR3 coding sequence is TGTGCCAGTAGCACCAGGGGTAGCGTGGGAACCTACGAGCAGTACTTC.